The source of this T cell receptor beta chain is a study of PD-L1 blockade in urothelial cancer. Study overall: Analysis of blood occurred 3 weeks (second dose) and 6 weeks after treatment start. T cells were recovered from blood samples at a median of roughly 150,000.

The templates were synthetic TCR analogs, and they were spiked into each PCR. Sequencing used immunoSEQ multiplex PCR; TCRdb keeps in-frame clones, though not all of them. In the table there are over 100,000 clones, 80% to 95% of which are singletons. Trimming at V came to 6 bases and at J to 0 bases, leaving 9 bases not matched to a gene. Germline CDR1 and CDR2: SNHLY and FYNNEI. This CDR3 contains 18 residues. This sample's time point: peripheral blood 6 weeks after treatment start. The sequenced sample was PBMCs, obtained around atezolizumab (anti-PD-L1) treatment. The genes are TRBV2 and TRBJ1-4, with TRBD1 matching 11 bases. The clonotype was recovered from a man in his 60s with urothelial cancer. For the CDR3, the DNA is TGTGCCAGCAGATCCGGGACAGGGGGATTTGCAACTAATGAAAAACTGTTTTTT. This sequence encodes CASRSGTGGFATNEKLFF.